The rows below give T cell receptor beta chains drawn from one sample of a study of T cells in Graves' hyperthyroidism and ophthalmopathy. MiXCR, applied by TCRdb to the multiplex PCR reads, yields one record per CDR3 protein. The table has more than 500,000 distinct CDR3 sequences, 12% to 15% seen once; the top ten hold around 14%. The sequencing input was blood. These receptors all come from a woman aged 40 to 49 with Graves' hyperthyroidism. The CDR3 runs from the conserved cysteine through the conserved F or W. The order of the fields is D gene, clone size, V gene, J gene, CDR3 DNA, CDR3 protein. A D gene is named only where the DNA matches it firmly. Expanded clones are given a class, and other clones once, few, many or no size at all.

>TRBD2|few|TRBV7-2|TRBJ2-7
TGTGCCAGCAGCACTCTACGACTAGCGGGAGGCGAGCAGTACTTC
CASSTLRLAGGEQYF
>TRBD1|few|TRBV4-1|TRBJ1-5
TGCGCCAGCAGCCAAACCCCAGGGGGTAATCAGCCCCAGCATTTT
CASSQTPGGNQPQHF
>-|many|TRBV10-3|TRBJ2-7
TGTGCCATCAGTGAGTCGGGTTTCTACGAGCAGTACTTC
CAISESGFYEQYF
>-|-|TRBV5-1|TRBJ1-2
TGCGCCAGCAGTCTGACGACAGTTGAGTATGGCTACACCTTC
CASSLTTVEYGYTF
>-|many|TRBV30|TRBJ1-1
TGTGCCTGGAGTGTTAGTATAGGGGTGAACACTGAAGCTTTCTTT
CAWSVSIGVNTEAFF
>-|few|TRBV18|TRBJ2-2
TGTGCCAGCTCAGCGACAGGATACGCCGGGGAGCTGTTTTTT
CASSATGYAGELFF
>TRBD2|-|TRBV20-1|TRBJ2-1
TGCAGTGCTACTCGGACTAGCGGAAGCTCCTACAATGAGCAGTTCTTC
CSATRTSGSSYNEQFF
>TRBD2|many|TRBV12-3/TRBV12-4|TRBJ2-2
TGTGCCAGCAGTTTAAGACTAGCCAAGTACACCGGGGAGCTGTTTTTT
CASSLRLAKYTGELFF
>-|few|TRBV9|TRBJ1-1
TGTGCCAGCAGGCCGGGGGGCGCCGAGAACACTGAAGCTTTCTTT
CASRPGGAENTEAFF
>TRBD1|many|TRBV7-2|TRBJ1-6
TGTGCCAGCAGCTCGGACAGGGTTTCACCCCTCCACTTT
CASSSDRVSPLHF
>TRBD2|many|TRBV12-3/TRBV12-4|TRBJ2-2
TGTGCCAGCAGTTTATTCTCTGCGGGAGCGAACACCGGGGAGCTGTTTTTT
CASSLFSAGANTGELFF
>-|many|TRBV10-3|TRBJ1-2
TGTGCCATCAGTGAGTCGGCAGCTAACTATGGCTACACCTTC
CAISESAANYGYTF
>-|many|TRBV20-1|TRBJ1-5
TGCAGTGCTAGAGATGCAGACAATCAGCCCCAGCATTTT
CSARDADNQPQHF
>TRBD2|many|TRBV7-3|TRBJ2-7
TGTGCCAGCAGCTCCACTAGCGGGAGCAAAGGCGAGCAGTACTTC
CASSSTSGSKGEQYF
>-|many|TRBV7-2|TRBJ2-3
TGTGCCAGCAGCCCCCAGGCCTCGCATAAGGTGGGAGGATCGACAGATACGCAGTATTTT
CASSPQASHKVGGSTDTQYF
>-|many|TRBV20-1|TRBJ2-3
TGCAGTGCTAGAGATTTGGTGGGGGCCAGCACAGATACGCAGTATTTT
CSARDLVGASTDTQYF
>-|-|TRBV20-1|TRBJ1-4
TGCAGTGCTCACGGGTCCAATGAAAAACTGTTTTTT
CSAHGSNEKLFF
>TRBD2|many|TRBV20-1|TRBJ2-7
TGCAGTGCCACTAAGACTAGCGGGAGAGGGTACGAGCAGTACTTC
CSATKTSGRGYEQYF
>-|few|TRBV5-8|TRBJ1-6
TGTGCCAGCAGCTTGGAGGGTAGGACCTATAATTCACCCCTCCACTTT
CASSLEGRTYNSPLHF
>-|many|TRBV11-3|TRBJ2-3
TGTGCCAGCAGCTTACTAGGACCGGGTACGCAGTATTTT
CASSLLGPGTQYF
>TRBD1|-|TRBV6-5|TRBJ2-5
TGTGCCAGCACCGACGGGACAGGGGGATTGGAGACCCAGTACTTC
CASTDGTGGLETQYF
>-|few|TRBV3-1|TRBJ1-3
TGTGCCAGCAGCCAAGCCAGTTACCTCTCTGGAAACACCATATATTTT
CASSQASYLSGNTIYF
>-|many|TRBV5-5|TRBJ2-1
TGTGCCAGCAGGATACAGGTGAGCTCCTACAATGAGCAGTTCTTC
CASRIQVSSYNEQFF
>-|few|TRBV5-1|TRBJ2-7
TGCGCCAGCAGCCTGACGACTGGCCCCTACGAGCAGTACTTC
CASSLTTGPYEQYF
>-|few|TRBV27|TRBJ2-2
TGTGCCAGCAGTTTACAAGGCCAGGCCGGGGAGCTGTTTTTT
CASSLQGQAGELFF
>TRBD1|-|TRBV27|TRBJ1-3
TGTGCCAGCAGGGGGGGACCGGGACAGCCTGGAAACACCATATATTTT
CASRGGPGQPGNTIYF
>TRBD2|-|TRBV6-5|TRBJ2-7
TGTGCCAGCAGTTATCGGCTAGCGGGCCTCTACGAGCAGTACTTC
CASSYRLAGLYEQYF
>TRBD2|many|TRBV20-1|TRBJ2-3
TGCAGTGCTCTCCGACTAGCGGGATCGTCCGATACGCAGTATTTT
CSALRLAGSSDTQYF
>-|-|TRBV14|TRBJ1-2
TGTGCCAGCAGCCAAGATGGGGCTCCCTATGGCTACACCTTC
CASSQDGAPYGYTF
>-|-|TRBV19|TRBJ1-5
TGTGCCAGTAGTATGCCCGGGCATAGCAATCAGCCCCAGCATTTT
CASSMPGHSNQPQHF
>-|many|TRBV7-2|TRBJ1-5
TGTGCCAGCAGCTTAGCGCCGGATAGCAATCAGCCCCAGCATTTT
CASSLAPDSNQPQHF
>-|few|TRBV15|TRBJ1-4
TGTGCCACCAGCAGAGATGGGACAACAACTAATGAAAAACTGTTTTTT
CATSRDGTTTNEKLFF
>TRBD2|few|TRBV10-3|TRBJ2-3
TGTGCCATCAGTGAGTCGTGGACTAGCGGTAGCACAGATACGCAGTATTTT
CAISESWTSGSTDTQYF
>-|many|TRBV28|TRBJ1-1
TGTGCCAGCAGTTCAAGGGGCACCATCGACGCTTTCTTT
CASSSRGTIDAFF
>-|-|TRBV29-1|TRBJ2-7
TGCAGCGTTGGCTATACCTACGAGCAGTACTTC
CSVGYTYEQYF
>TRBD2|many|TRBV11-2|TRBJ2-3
TGTGCCAGCAGCCGACTAGCGGGAGAGATCACAGATACGCAGTATTTT
CASSRLAGEITDTQYF
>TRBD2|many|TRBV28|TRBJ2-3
TGTGCCAGCAGATCGAGCCTCGGGACTAGCGGGAGTAGTACAGATACGCAGTATTTT
CASRSSLGTSGSSTDTQYF
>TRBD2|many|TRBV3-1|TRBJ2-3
TGTGCCAGCAGCCAAGTCCTCAACAAAGGGACTAGCGGGAGAGATACGCAGTATTTT
CASSQVLNKGTSGRDTQYF
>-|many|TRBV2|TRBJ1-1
TGTGCCAGCAGAATAGGGGATTTCAACACTGAAGCTTTCTTT
CASRIGDFNTEAFF
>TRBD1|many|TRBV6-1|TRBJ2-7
TGTGCCAGCAGTGAATTATACAGGGGGCCGGGGGAGCAGTACTTC
CASSELYRGPGEQYF
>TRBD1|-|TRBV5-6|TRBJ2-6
TGTGCCAGCAGCTCCCGGGACAGGGGACCCTCTGGGGCCAACGTCCTGACTTTC
CASSSRDRGPSGANVLTF
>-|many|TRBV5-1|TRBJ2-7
TGCGCCAGCAGCTGGGACGGACCCGGCTTGTCCTACGAGCAGTACTTC
CASSWDGPGLSYEQYF
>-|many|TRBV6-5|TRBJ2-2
TGTGCCAGCAGTTACTCTGGCCTCGGGGAGCTGTTTTTT
CASSYSGLGELFF
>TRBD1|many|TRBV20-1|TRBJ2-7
TGCAGTGCTAAATTCAGGGGGCGCCTAACCTACGAGCAGTACTTC
CSAKFRGRLTYEQYF
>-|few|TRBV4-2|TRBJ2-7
TGTGCCAGCAGCCAAGATCAAGGGGAGTATTACTACGAGCAGTACTTC
CASSQDQGEYYYEQYF
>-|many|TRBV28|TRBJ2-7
TGTGCCAGCAGTTTGTCCCGAGCGGAGCAGTACTTC
CASSLSRAEQYF
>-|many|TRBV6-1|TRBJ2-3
TGTGCCGGAGGAGGGACTTCAGATACGCAGTATTTT
CAGGGTSDTQYF
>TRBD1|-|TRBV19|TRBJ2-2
TGTGCCAGTAGTAATCGACAGGGGGCCACCGGGGAGCTGTTTTTT
CASSNRQGATGELFF
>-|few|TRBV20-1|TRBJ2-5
TGCAGTGCTAGTTATAGGGATTTGTTCGAGACCCAGTACTTC
CSASYRDLFETQYF
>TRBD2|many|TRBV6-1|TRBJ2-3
TGTGCCAGCAAAGAACACAGCGGGGGAACAGATACGCAGTATTTT
CASKEHSGGTDTQYF
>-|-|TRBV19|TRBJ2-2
TGTGCCAGTACTCCACAGGGAGGCACCGGGGAGCTGTTTTTT
CASTPQGGTGELFF
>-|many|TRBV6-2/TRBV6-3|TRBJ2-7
TGTGCCAGCCTTATGGCGGGTAACAGCTCCTACGAGCAGTACTTC
CASLMAGNSSYEQYF
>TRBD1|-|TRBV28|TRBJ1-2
TGTGCCAGCAGTCCCCTAGGGCAGGGGGACAACTATGGCTACACCTTC
CASSPLGQGDNYGYTF
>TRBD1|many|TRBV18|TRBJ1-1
TGTGCCAGCTCACCACCCGGGACAGGGAACACTGAAGCTTTCTTT
CASSPPGTGNTEAFF
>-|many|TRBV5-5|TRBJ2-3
TGTGCCAGCAGCTTGGCCCACAGTGGAAGCACAGATACGCAGTATTTT
CASSLAHSGSTDTQYF
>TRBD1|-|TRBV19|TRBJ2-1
TGTGCCAGTAGTAAGGGGGGCAGGGGGCCCAATGAGCAGTTCTTC
CASSKGGRGPNEQFF
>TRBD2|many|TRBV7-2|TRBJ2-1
TGTGCCAGCAGGAGAGTCGTTAGCGGGGCATCCTACAATGAGCAGTTCTTC
CASRRVVSGASYNEQFF
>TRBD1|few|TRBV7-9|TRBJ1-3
TGTGCCAGCAGCTCAGACAGGGGGCAACCTGGAAACACCATATATTTT
CASSSDRGQPGNTIYF
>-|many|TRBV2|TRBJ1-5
TGTGCCAGCAGTGAAGCGGCATTACAGCCCCAGCATTTT
CASSEAALQPQHF
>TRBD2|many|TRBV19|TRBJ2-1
TGTGCCAGTAGTATACTTAGCGGGAGGGTCTCCTACAATGAGCAGTTCTTC
CASSILSGRVSYNEQFF